The entry below describes one T cell receptor beta chain. The length of the CDR3 is 15 residues. Per the germline V gene, CDR1 is SGDLS and CDR2 is YYNGEE. The ends lost 4 bases at V and 2 bases at J; junction bases unmatched: 5. Sequenced by immunoSEQ multiplex PCR; TCRdb stores in-frame clones only, minus some. The repertoire holds about 600,000 clones, with around 80% as singletons. These data originate in a study of shared clonotypes between healthy human individuals. Sequencing was done on a sample of PBMCs. The chain uses TRBV9 and TRBJ2-1; TRBD2 matches 8 bases. The source is a woman in her thirties or forties in good health. Some clones in this sample may be carry-over from other donors' samples. The CDR3 region is CASSQTSGPYNEQFF. The CDR3 bases are TGTGCCAGCAGCCAAACTAGCGGCCCCTACAATGAGCAGTTCTTC.